Listed below are T cell receptor beta chains from one sample, sequenced in a study of blood T cell repertoires in COVID-19. The assay was immunoSEQ multiplex PCR, and TCRdb's table has in-frame clones only and misses some. This table has 300,000 or so clones, around nine tenths appearing once. The sample consisted of PBMCs or T cells enriched from blood (not recorded which). The receptors derive from a man in his 60s who had recovered from COVID-19. The CDR3 runs from the conserved cysteine through the conserved F or W. The D gene is left open where the match is weak. The size field is filled for only some rows; it gives once, few, many or a size class.

d_call: .
v_call: TRBV3-1/TRBV3-2
clone_size: few
j_call: TRBJ1-3
cdr3_nt: TGTGCCAGCAGCCTCCCATTTTCTGGAAACACCATATATTTT
cdr3_aa: CASSLPFSGNTIYF

d_call: TRBD2
v_call: TRBV7-6
clone_size: once
j_call: TRBJ2-1
cdr3_nt: TGTGCCAGCAGCTTTTTGAAGACTAGCGGATACAATGAGCAGTTCTTC
cdr3_aa: CASSFLKTSGYNEQFF

d_call: TRBD1
v_call: TRBV18
clone_size: once
j_call: TRBJ1-2
cdr3_nt: TGTGCCAGCTCACCAGCTACAGGGGGCAGTGGCTACACCTTC
cdr3_aa: CASSPATGGSGYTF

d_call: .
v_call: TRBV7-8
clone_size: .
j_call: TRBJ1-6
cdr3_nt: TGTGCCAGCAGAAATCCGGGCGGGGGCAGGAATTCACCCCTCCACTTT
cdr3_aa: CASRNPGGGRNSPLHF

d_call: .
v_call: TRBV19
clone_size: .
j_call: TRBJ2-5
cdr3_nt: TGTGCCAGTAGTATTAATAAGCCAGAGACCCAGTACTTC
cdr3_aa: CASSINKPETQYF

d_call: .
v_call: TRBV6-4
clone_size: .
j_call: TRBJ2-2
cdr3_nt: TGTGCCAGCAGTGACACGGAGTTCGCGAACACCGGGGAGCTGTTTTTT
cdr3_aa: CASSDTEFANTGELFF

d_call: TRBD1
v_call: TRBV5-4
clone_size: .
j_call: TRBJ1-1
cdr3_nt: TGTGCCAGCAGCTGGGGACAGGGAAGAATGAACACTGAAGCTTTCTTT
cdr3_aa: CASSWGQGRMNTEAFF

d_call: TRBD1
v_call: TRBV7-2
clone_size: .
j_call: TRBJ1-3
cdr3_nt: TGTGCCAGCAGCGCCGGGACAGGAGATGGAAACACCATATATTTT
cdr3_aa: CASSAGTGDGNTIYF

d_call: TRBD2
v_call: TRBV5-4
clone_size: .
j_call: TRBJ2-1
cdr3_nt: TGTGCCAGCAGCTTCCAGGGGAGACTAGCGGGACACTACAATGAGCAGTTCTTC
cdr3_aa: CASSFQGRLAGHYNEQFF

d_call: .
v_call: TRBV3-1/TRBV3-2
clone_size: .
j_call: TRBJ2-7
cdr3_nt: TGTGCCAGCAGCCTGCTTAGCTCCTACGAGCAGTACTTC
cdr3_aa: CASSLLSSYEQYF

d_call: .
v_call: TRBV10-2
clone_size: .
j_call: TRBJ2-2
cdr3_nt: TGCGCCAGCAGCGAACAGGGACCCGGGGAGCTGTTTTTT
cdr3_aa: CASSEQGPGELFF

d_call: .
v_call: TRBV6-5
clone_size: .
j_call: TRBJ1-5
cdr3_nt: TGTGCCAGCAGTACCCGGGACAAACAGCCCCAGCATTTT
cdr3_aa: CASSTRDKQPQHF

d_call: TRBD1
v_call: TRBV11-2
clone_size: .
j_call: TRBJ2-7
cdr3_nt: TGTGCCAGCAGCTTAGGATTACAGGGGGCGAACTACGAGCAGTACTTC
cdr3_aa: CASSLGLQGANYEQYF

d_call: .
v_call: TRBV10-2
clone_size: once
j_call: TRBJ2-1
cdr3_nt: TGCGCCAGCAGTGAGGATGAGCGGGTCTCCTACAATGAGCAGTTCTTC
cdr3_aa: CASSEDERVSYNEQFF

d_call: TRBD1
v_call: TRBV29-1
clone_size: .
j_call: TRBJ2-1
cdr3_nt: TGCAGCGCCGCGACAGGGTTCCCCCCTAGTTACAATGAGCAGTTCTTC
cdr3_aa: CSAATGFPPSYNEQFF

d_call: .
v_call: TRBV27
clone_size: .
j_call: TRBJ2-7
cdr3_nt: TGTGCCAGCAGTTTATACCAATCCGCGGACGAGCAGTACTTC
cdr3_aa: CASSLYQSADEQYF

d_call: .
v_call: TRBV5-1
clone_size: .
j_call: TRBJ1-4
cdr3_nt: TGCGCCAGCAGCGCCGGTAGTACCGGTAATGAAAAACTGTTTTTT
cdr3_aa: CASSAGSTGNEKLFF

d_call: .
v_call: TRBV7-7
clone_size: .
j_call: TRBJ2-2
cdr3_nt: TGTGCTAGCAGCGTAGGACCCCCGGGTACCGGGGAGCTGTTTTTT
cdr3_aa: CASSVGPPGTGELFF